This T cell receptor (beta chain) is from a study of early T cells in non-severe SARS-CoV-2 infection. There are 15 residues in the CDR3. Trimming left V 0 bases short and J 2 bases short, with 11 bases between. Looked up from germline, CDR1 is LNHNV and CDR2 is YYDKDF (reference sequence). TCRdb analysed the 5' RACE reads with MiXCR anew, one entry per CDR3 protein. The sample contains about 44,000 distinct CDR3 sequences, around a quarter of which appear only once. This clonotype was seen once. The sequencing used whole blood, collected at baseline. The chain combines TRBV15 with TRBJ2-7, with D perhaps TRBD2 (6 bases). The TCR originated in an adult who was a healthcare worker with PCR-confirmed SARS-CoV-2 infection or an uninfected control (not recorded which). The CDR3 is CATSRDAGWPYEQYF. CDR3 sequence (DNA): TGTGCCACCAGCAGAGATGCGGGGTGGCCCTACGAGCAGTACTTC.